This T cell receptor beta chain emerged from a study of human T cells and chemical hapten exposure. This clonotype was counted between two and nine times. TCRdb recomputed calls from the RACE reads with MiXCR, one row per CDR3 protein. The data hold some 38,000 distinct CDR3 sequences, with more than 8% observed a single time. Germline V gene sequence: CDR1 SQVTM, CDR2 ANQGSEA. V dropped 7 bases and J dropped 5 bases, with 10 bases sitting between them. The CDR3 length is 11 residues. Regarding time point: patch test 3, about 24 weeks after DPC sensitization. The treatment: therapeutic diphenylcyclopropenone sensitization with weekly scalp DPC. Unfractionated whole blood yielded the extracted total RNA.

The V call is TRBV29-1, the J call TRBJ2-3, with a possible D match to TRBD1 (5 bases). The origin of this receptor is a man aged 50-60 years with alopecia areata. Some clones in this sample may be carry-over from other donors' samples. The sample here was whole blood, taken in connection with sensitization to the hapten diphenylcyclopropenone (DPC). The CDR3 reads CSATTGDTQYF. DNA of the CDR3: TGCAGCGCCACAACAGGAGATACGCAGTATTTT.